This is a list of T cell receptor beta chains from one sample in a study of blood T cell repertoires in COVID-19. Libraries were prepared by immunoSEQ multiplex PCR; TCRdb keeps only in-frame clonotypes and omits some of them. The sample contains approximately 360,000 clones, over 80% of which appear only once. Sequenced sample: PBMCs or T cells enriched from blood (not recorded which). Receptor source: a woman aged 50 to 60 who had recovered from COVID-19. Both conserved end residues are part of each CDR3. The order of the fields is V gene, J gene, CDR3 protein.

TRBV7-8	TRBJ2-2	CASTLLPTGTANTGELFF
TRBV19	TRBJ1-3	CASRSGRRSGNTIYF
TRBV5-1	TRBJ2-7	CASSLVFSANLIGNEQYF
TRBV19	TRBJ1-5	CASSGAGGNQPQHF
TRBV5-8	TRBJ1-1	CASIRQDINTEAFF
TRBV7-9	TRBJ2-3	CASSPGDRVFTQYF
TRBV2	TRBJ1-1	CASSGQINTEAFF
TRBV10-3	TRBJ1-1	CAIRGQGGDTEAFF
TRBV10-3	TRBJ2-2	CAISEGIRGHNTGELFF
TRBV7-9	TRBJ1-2	CASSLPLGVGYTF
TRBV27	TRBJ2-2	CASSRARHNTGELFF
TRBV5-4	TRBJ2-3	CASSFADTQYF
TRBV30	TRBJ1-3	CAWTSEGYSGNTIYF
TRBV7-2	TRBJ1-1	CASSLDRTEAFF
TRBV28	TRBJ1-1	CASSLLDGGGPTNTEAFF
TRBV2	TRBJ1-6	CASTREGGAYNSPLHF
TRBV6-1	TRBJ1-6	CASSEQTANSPLHF
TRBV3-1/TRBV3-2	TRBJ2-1	CASSQDFPLAGGPHSSYNEQFF
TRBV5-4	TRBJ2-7	CASSAGGSYEQYF
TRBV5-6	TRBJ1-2	CASNDRDSLYGYTF
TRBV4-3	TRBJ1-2	CASSQDPLGGYYGYTF
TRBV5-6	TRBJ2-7	CASSLRQAILAPEAEQYF
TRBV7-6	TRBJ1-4	CASSLTGSGTNEKLFF
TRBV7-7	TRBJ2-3	CASSPGRLVKATDTQYF
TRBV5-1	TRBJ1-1	CASSLTRSDNTEAFF
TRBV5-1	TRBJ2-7	CASSLEGQRIAYEQYF
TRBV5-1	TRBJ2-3	CASSLGSGKDTQYF
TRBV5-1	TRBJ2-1	CASSLISVISYNEQFF
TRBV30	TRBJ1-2	CAWLAPVRPTF
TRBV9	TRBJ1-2	CASSQRGTTGNGYTF
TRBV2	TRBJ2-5	CAGASGGAGSQYF
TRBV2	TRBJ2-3	CASLLDRGADTQYF
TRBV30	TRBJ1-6	CAWRKAGGSYNSPLHF
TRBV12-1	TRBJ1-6	CASSFRRGDPHSPLHF
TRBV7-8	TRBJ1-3	CASSRDRGAPIYF
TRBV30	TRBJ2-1	CAWSVLAGVPYNEQFF
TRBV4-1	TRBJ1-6	CASSQDPGLQPRSSYNSPLHF
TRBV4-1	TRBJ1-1	CASSQDTRGLRNTEAFF
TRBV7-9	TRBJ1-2	CASSLSGGQGLLDYGYTF
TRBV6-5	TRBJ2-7	CASREGTGPYEQYF
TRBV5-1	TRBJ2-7	CASSFAGTRHDEQYF